What follows are 9 T cell receptor beta chains derived from one specimen sequenced in a study of shared clonotypes between healthy human individuals. TCRdb keeps only in-frame clones here, not all; method: immunoSEQ multiplex PCR. The table has fewer than 550,000 clones, about 80% seen once. Sequenced sample: PBMCs. The receptors derive from a woman aged 35 to 49 in good health. Some clones in this sample may be carry-over from other donors' samples.

This clone occurred a few times. The CDR3 here is CASSLSGGTLNTEAFF. The CDR3 bases are TGTGCCAGCAGCTTATCAGGAGGGACCTTGAACACTGAAGCTTTCTTT. J is TRBJ1-1 and V is TRBV11-2; D possibly corresponds to TRBD1 (5 bases). V was shortened by 2 bases and J by 0 bases, with 13 bases between the two germline ends. CDR1 and CDR2 from the germline V gene are SGHAT and FQNNGV. The CDR3 covers 16 residues.

The chain joins TRBV7-9 to TRBJ2-6; D possibly corresponds to TRBD2 (5 bases). Germline V gene data show CDR1 as SEHNR and CDR2 as FQNEAQ (reference sequence). Trimming left V 5 bases short and J 1 base short, with 9 bases between. The CDR3 sequence is 15 residues long. The CDR3 sequence is CASSDYNSGANVLTF. CDR3 coding DNA: TGTGCCAGCAGCGACTACAATTCTGGGGCCAACGTCCTGACTTTC.

The chain combines TRBV2 with TRBJ2-7; TRBD1 aligns across 9 bases. V shed 1 base, J shed 5 bases, and the junction held 6 bases outside the gene matches. This CDR3 region has 15 residues. Germline assignment: CDR1 SNHLY and CDR2 FYNNEI. CDR3 sequence (DNA): TGTGCCAGCAGTGAAGGGGGGACAGGGCACCACGAGCAGTACTTC. This encodes CASSEGGTGHHEQYF.

The chain links TRBV5-1 to TRBJ1-1, with D maybe TRBD1 (5 bases). Germline assignment: CDR1 SGHRS and CDR2 YFSETQ. The CDR3 contains 15 residues. With 1 base removed from V and 3 bases from J, the gap between germline ends came to 13 bases. The CDR3 loop is CASSLTLSRDTEAFF. In DNA, the CDR3 is TGCGCCAGCAGCTTGACTTTGAGCAGGGACACTGAAGCTTTCTTT.

About this clone itself: Other DNA sequences from this sample encode an identical CDR3 as well. V usage is TRBV28 and J usage is TRBJ2-6, with D possibly matching TRBD1 (5 bases). Germline values: CDR1 MDHEN, CDR2 SYDVKM. Trimming removed 3 bases from V and 0 bases from J, with 12 bases in between. The CDR3 contains 17 residues. The CDR3 DNA reads TGTGCCAGCAGTTTTGGGGCAGCCTACTCTGGGGCCAACGTCCTGACTTTC. It is translated as CASSFGAAYSGANVLTF.

Regarding this clone: One base away lies a much larger clone, so this may be a sequencing read error. CDR3 DNA sequence: TGTGCCAGCAGTTTATCCTCCACCCGGACAGGGCCAACGAACACCGGGGAGCTGTTTTTT. Protein: CASSLSSTRTGPTNTGELFF. The V call is TRBV28, the J call TRBJ2-2; 8 nucleotides align to TRBD1. V lost 1 base, J lost 0 bases, and 13 bases stayed unmatched. This CDR3 contains 20 residues. CDR1 is MDHEN and CDR2 is SYDVKM in the germline V gene.

CDR3 sequence: CASSPPALAGGETQYF. The CDR3 nucleotides read TGTGCCAGCTCACCACCGGCACTAGCGGGAGGGGAGACCCAGTACTTC. The chain has TRBV18 and TRBJ2-5; 13 bases fit TRBD2. The V gene end was trimmed by 0 bases and the J gene end by 5 bases; junction bases not matched to a gene: 3. Germline CDR1 is KGHSH and CDR2 is LQKENI. The CDR3 totals 16 residues.

The gene calls are TRBV6-1 and TRBJ2-7; D unresolved. Germline V lookup: CDR1 MNHNS, CDR2 SASEGT. Trimming took off 7 bases at V and 4 bases at J, with 17 bases between the two ends. The CDR3 totals 14 residues. This chain's CDR3 is CASTSVPPAYEQYF. The CDR3 nucleotides read TGTGCCAGCACCAGTGTCCCCCCCGCATACGAGCAGTACTTC.

V and J are TRBV7-9 and TRBJ1-4; D gene uncertain. The V end lost 0 bases, the J end lost 7 bases, and 9 bases lay between the germline ends. Germline values: CDR1 SEHNR, CDR2 FQNEAQ (reference sequence). The CDR3 is made up of 14 amino acids. Written as DNA, the CDR3 is TGTGCCAGCAGCTTAGCGCTAGAAGGTGAAAAACTGTTTTTT. Translation gives CASSLALEGEKLFF.